The 16 T cell receptor beta chains listed next were all sequenced from one sample in a study of T cell repertoires in cytomegalovirus infection. For these receptors, no antigen is known. TCRdb fed the reads into MiXCR, producing one record per CDR3 protein. The sample has around 900,000 distinct CDR3 sequences; approximately 33% are singletons. The source was cultured CD8+ T cells from PBMCs, collected from culture after CMV antigen stimulation. The receptors were gathered from a human donor in good health (CMV status not recorded). Some clones in this sample may be carry-over from other donors' samples.

This clonotype was counted ten times or more. The chain employs TRBV7-6 and TRBJ1-1; D uncertain. Germline lookup yields CDR1 SGHVS and CDR2 FNYEAQ. This CDR3 is built from 13 residues. V lost 5 bases to trimming and J lost 5 bases, with 12 bases between them. The CDR3 region has the DNA TGTGCCAGCAGCGCCGGATCTTGGACTGAAGCTTTCTTT. Amino acids: CASSAGSWTEAFF.

V is TRBV2 and J is TRBJ2-1; 8 bases fit TRBD1. Germline trimming cut 10 bases from V and 0 bases from J; bases unmatched to any gene: 8. The CDR3 extends over 15 amino acids. Germline loops: CDR1 SNHLY, CDR2 FYNNEI. CDR3 in amino acids: CAITLGTGSYNEQFF. CDR3 bases: TGTGCCATAACTTTAGGGACAGGCTCCTACAATGAGCAGTTCTTC.

This chain links TRBV4-1 with TRBJ1-1, with 8 bases that match TRBD1. The CDR3 spans 15 residues. Germline CDR1 reads MGHRA; CDR2 reads YSYEKL. Germline trimming cut 4 bases from V and 7 bases from J; bases unmatched to any gene: 11. The DNA for the CDR3 is TGCGCCAGCAGCCCTCTGCGGACAGGGTTAATTGAAGCTTTCTTT. It is translated as CASSPLRTGLIEAFF.

This clonotype turned up a few times. The CDR3 is CASSLRGQGQENTEAFF. CDR3 DNA: TGTGCCAGCAGCTTAAGGGGACAGGGTCAAGAGAACACTGAAGCTTTCTTT. This chain uses TRBV7-6 with TRBJ1-1; 9 bases fit TRBD1. The CDR3 sequence is 17 residues long. The germline V gene has CDR1 SGHVS and CDR2 FNYEAQ. The ends lost 2 bases at V and 1 base at J; junction bases unmatched: 8.

A few counts support this clonotype. The gene calls are TRBV27 and TRBJ2-7; D ambiguous. V gave up 6 bases and J gave up 3 bases, with 9 bases separating them. Germline V lookup: CDR1 MNHEY, CDR2 SMNVEV (reference sequence). This CDR3 has 12 residues. CDR3 DNA sequence: TGTGCCAGCAGCCGGTGGGGCTACGAGCAGTACTTC. Residues: CASSRWGYEQYF.

This clonotype was picked up many times. The rearrangement uses TRBV7-6 and TRBJ1-1; TRBD1 might be the D (5 bases). This CDR3 comprises 14 residues. Per germline, CDR1 SGHVS and CDR2 FNYEAQ. V was pared by 3 bases and J by 9 bases, with 17 bases between. In DNA, the CDR3 is TGTGCCAGCAGCTTCAGGGTGGGTGGATTAAAAGCTTTCTTT. It specifies CASSFRVGGLKAFF.

This clonotype was detected only a few times. This rearrangement joins TRBV7-6 to TRBJ2-1, with a tentative D call TRBD1 (6 bases). The CDR3 has 14 residues. Trimming stripped 5 bases from V and 1 base from J, with 9 bases between. Germline V CDR1 and CDR2: SGHVS, FNYEAQ. This CDR3 reads CASSDRNSYNEQFF. DNA of the CDR3: TGTGCCAGCAGCGACAGGAATTCCTACAATGAGCAGTTCTTC.

V gene TRBV6-4 combines with J gene TRBJ2-3, with D perhaps TRBD1 or TRBD2 (6 bases each). Germline V gives CDR1 MRHNA, CDR2 SNTAGT. This CDR3 has 16 residues. The V and J ends lost 4 bases and 2 bases respectively, with 16 bases between them. CDR3 DNA: TGTGCCAGCAGTGTCTCGGGGGCAGACGACACAGATACGCAGTATTTT. Translating gives CASSVSGADDTDTQYF.

The CDR3 coding sequence is TGTGCCAGCAGCTTAGAACCAGGGATGAACACTGAAGCTTTCTTT. It is translated as CASSLEPGMNTEAFF. This rearrangement joins TRBV7-6 to TRBJ1-1; possibly TRBD1 for D (5 bases). This CDR3 is 15 amino acids long. Deletions cut 1 base from V and 0 bases from J, with 9 bases between. Germline values: CDR1 SGHVS, CDR2 FNYEAQ. Together with reference TRBV7-6 and TRBJ1-1, the CDR3 gives the full variable domain: GAGVSQSPRYKVTKRGQDVALRCDPISGHVSLYWYRQALGQGPEFLTYFNYEAQQDKSGLPNDRFSAERPEGSISTLTIQRTEQRDSAMYRCASSLEPGMNTEAFFGQGTRLTVV.

The rearrangement links TRBV29-1 to TRBJ2-1, with a tentative D call TRBD2 (5 bases). Germline assignment: CDR1 SQVTM and CDR2 ANQGSEA. V lost 5 bases, J lost 7 bases, and 9 bases lay in between. The CDR3 has 11 residues. The CDR3 sequence is CSVPRTNEQFF. The CDR3 nucleotides read TGCAGCGTTCCGCGGACTAATGAGCAGTTCTTC.

Details on this clonotype: A junction boundary mismatches the germline segment, possibly from a read error. The chain carries TRBV6-1 and TRBJ2-7; 10 nucleotides line up with TRBD1. The CDR3 spans 17 residues. The germline CDR1 and CDR2 sequences are MNHNS and SASEGT. The CDR3 bases are TGTGCCAGCAATGAAGCGGCTGACAGGGGGCGGAGGTACGAGCAGTACTTC. Translation gives CASNEAADRGRRYEQYF.

The gene calls are TRBV7-8 and TRBJ1-6; D gene unclear. In germline, CDR1 is SGHVS, CDR2 FQNEAQ. Trimming left V 8 bases short and J 5 bases short, with 10 bases between. CDR3 length equals 13 residues. CDR3 DNA: TGTGCCAGCTCCGGTGAGGATAATTCACCCCTCCACTTT. It is translated as CASSGEDNSPLHF. The full variable domain, rest sourced from reference TRBV7-8 and TRBJ1-6, is GAGVSQSPRYKVAKRGQDVALRCDPISGHVSLFWYQQALGQGPEFLTYFQNEAQLDKSGLPSDRFFAERPEGSVSTLKIQRTQQEDSAVYLCASSGEDNSPLHFGNGTRLTVT.

This chain connects TRBV27 to TRBJ2-1, with 10 bases matching TRBD2. The CDR3 sequence is 14 residues long. In germline, CDR1 is MNHEY, CDR2 SMNVEV (reference sequence). Trimming took 7 bases from V and 6 from J; bases not matched to a gene: 6. DNA of the CDR3: TGTGCCAGCACTCCCGGGACTAGCGCCAATGAGCAGTTCTTC. Translated, it gives CASTPGTSANEQFF.

V and J are TRBV6-8 and TRBJ2-5, with a tentative D call TRBD1 (5 bases). The germline V and J ends were trimmed by 5 bases and 1 base, with 14 bases remaining between them. The germline CDR1 and CDR2 sequences are MNHGY and SAAAGT. CDR3 length: 15 residues. The CDR3 nucleotides are TGTGCCAGCAGTGGAATAGGGGATTTCCAAGAGACCCAGTACTTC. Translation gives CASSGIGDFQETQYF.

This clonotype has more than one count but fewer than ten. This chain links TRBV27 with TRBJ1-1, with D perhaps TRBD1 (6 bases). The V gene lost 0 bases and the J gene lost 8 bases, with 16 bases spanning the gap. Germline V CDR1 and CDR2: MNHEY, SMNVEV (reference sequence). There are 15 residues in the CDR3. The CDR3 region has the DNA TGTGCCAGCAGTTTATCGAAACGGCAGGGGACAGAAGCTTTCTTT. Amino acids: CASSLSKRQGTEAFF.

This clonotype was seen a few times. The chain combines TRBV12-3 or TRBV12-4 with TRBJ2-1, with unresolved D. The CDR3 extends over 12 amino acids. V lost 8 bases to trimming and J lost 6 bases, with 11 bases between them. The CDR3 DNA reads as TGTGCCAGCGGCCCCACGGGCAATGAGCAGTTCTTC. Protein product: CASGPTGNEQFF.